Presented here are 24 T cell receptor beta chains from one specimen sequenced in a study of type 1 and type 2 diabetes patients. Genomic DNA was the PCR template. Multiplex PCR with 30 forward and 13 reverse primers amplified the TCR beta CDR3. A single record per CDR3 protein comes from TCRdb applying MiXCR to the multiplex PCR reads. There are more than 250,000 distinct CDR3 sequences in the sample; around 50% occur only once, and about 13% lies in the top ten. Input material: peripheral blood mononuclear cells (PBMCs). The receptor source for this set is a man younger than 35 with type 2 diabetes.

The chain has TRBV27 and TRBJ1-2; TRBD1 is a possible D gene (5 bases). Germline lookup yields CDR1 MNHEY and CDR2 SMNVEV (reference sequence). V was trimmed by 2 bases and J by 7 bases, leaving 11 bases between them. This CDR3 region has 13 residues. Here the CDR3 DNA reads TGTGCCAGCAGTTTAATGGTCGGGGCTGGCTACACCTTC. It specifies CASSLMVGAGYTF.

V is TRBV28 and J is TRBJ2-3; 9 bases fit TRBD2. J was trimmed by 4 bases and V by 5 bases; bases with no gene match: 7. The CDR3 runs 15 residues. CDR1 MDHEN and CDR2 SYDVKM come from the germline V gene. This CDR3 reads CASSTGLANADTQYF. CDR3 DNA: TGTGCCAGCAGTACCGGACTAGCGAACGCAGATACGCAGTATTTT.

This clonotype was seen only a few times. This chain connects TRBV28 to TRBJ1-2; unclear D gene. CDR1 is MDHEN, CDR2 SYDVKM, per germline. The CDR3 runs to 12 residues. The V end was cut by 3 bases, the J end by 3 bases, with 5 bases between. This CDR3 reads CASSLQYYGYTF. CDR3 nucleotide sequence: TGTGCCAGCAGTTTGCAGTACTATGGCTACACCTTC.

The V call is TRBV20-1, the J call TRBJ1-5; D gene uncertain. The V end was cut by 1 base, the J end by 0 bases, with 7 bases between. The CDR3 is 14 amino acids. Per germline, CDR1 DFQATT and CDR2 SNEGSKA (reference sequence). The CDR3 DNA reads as TGCAGTGCTAGAGTGGGGTATAGCAATCAGCCCCAGCATTTT. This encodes CSARVGYSNQPQHF.

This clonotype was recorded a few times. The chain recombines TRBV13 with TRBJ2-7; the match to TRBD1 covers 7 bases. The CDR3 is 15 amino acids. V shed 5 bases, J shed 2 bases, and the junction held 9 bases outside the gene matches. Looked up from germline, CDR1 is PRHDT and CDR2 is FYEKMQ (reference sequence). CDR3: CASSLSGTDPYEQYF. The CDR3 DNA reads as TGTGCCAGCAGCCTATCCGGGACAGACCCCTACGAGCAGTACTTC.

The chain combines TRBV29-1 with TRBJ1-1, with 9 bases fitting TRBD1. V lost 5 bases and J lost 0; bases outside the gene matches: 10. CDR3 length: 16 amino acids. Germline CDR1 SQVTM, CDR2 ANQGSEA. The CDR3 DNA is TGCAGCGTTCAGCGACAGGGGGGAACTATGAACACTGAAGCTTTCTTT. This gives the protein CSVQRQGGTMNTEAFF. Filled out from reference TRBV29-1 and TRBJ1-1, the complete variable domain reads SAVISQKPSRDICQRGTSLTIQCQVDSQVTMMFWYRQQPGQSLTLIATANQGSEATYESGFVIDKFPISRPNLTFSTLTVSNMSPEDSSIYLCSVQRQGGTMNTEAFFGQGTRLTVV.

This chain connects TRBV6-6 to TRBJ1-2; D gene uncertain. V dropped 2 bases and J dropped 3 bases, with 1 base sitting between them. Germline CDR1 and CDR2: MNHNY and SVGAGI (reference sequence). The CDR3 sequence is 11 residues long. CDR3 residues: CASSYDYGYTF. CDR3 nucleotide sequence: TGTGCCAGCAGTTACGACTATGGCTACACCTTC.

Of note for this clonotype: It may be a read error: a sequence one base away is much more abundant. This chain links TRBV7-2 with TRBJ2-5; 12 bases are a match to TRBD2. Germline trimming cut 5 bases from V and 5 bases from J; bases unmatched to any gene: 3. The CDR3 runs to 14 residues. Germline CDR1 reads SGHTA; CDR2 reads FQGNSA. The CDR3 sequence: CASSLTSGGETQYF. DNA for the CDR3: TGTGCCAGCAGCCTTACTAGCGGGGGGGAGACCCAGTACTTC.

CDR3 in amino acids: CASSYGTTGAVIYGYTF. Written as DNA, the CDR3 is TGTGCCAGCAGTTACGGCACCACAGGGGCTGTGATCTATGGCTACACCTTC. V is TRBV6-5 and J is TRBJ1-2; 7 bases fit TRBD1. The J segment lost 4 bases and the V segment lost 2 bases, leaving 13 bases of the junction unmatched. The CDR3 contains 17 residues. From germline, CDR1 is MNHEY and CDR2 SVGAGI.

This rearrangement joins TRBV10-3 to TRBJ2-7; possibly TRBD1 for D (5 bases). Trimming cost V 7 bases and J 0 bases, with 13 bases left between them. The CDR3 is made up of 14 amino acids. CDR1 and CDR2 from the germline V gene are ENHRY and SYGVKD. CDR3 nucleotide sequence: TGTGCCATCAAGGGGATAGAGAGCTCCTACGAGCAGTACTTC. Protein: CAIKGIESSYEQYF.

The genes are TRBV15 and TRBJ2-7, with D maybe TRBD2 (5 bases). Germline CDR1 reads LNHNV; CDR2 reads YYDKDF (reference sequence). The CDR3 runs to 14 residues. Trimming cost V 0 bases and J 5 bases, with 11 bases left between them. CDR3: CATSREGRNNEQYF. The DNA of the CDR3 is TGTGCCACCAGCAGAGAGGGGAGAAACAACGAGCAGTACTTC.

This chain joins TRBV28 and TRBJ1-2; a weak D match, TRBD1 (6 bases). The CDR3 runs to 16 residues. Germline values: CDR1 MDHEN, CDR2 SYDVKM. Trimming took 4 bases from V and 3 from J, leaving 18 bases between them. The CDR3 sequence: CASSSLGGRGDYGYTF. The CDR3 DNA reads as TGTGCCAGCAGTTCCCTCGGGGGCAGGGGAGACTATGGCTACACCTTC.

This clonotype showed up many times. The CDR3 DNA follows: TGTGCCAGTAGTCCCACCGGTTGGGTTTCTGACTATGGCTACACCTTC. This codes for CASSPTGWVSDYGYTF. V is TRBV19 and J is TRBJ1-2; the D is unclear. V lost 5 bases and J lost 3, with 19 bases in between. CDR3 size: 16 residues. Germline CDR1 reads LNHDA; CDR2 reads SQIVND (reference sequence).

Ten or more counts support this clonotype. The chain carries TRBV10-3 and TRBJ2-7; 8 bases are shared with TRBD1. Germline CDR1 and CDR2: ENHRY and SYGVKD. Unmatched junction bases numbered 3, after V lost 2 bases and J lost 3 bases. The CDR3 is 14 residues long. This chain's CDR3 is CAISEAQGVYEQYF. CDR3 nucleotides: TGTGCCATCAGTGAGGCACAGGGGGTCTACGAGCAGTACTTC.

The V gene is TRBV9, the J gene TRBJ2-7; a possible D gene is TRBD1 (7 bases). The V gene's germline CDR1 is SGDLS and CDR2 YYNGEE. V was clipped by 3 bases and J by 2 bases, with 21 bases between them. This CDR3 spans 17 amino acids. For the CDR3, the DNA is TGTGCCAGCAGCGCAGGACCCGCCGACAGGGAGGCCTACGAGCAGTACTTC. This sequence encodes CASSAGPADREAYEQYF. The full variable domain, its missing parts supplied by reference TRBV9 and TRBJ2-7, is DSGVTQTPKHLITATGQRVTLRCSPRSGDLSVYWYQQSLDQGLQFLIQYYNGEERAKGNILERFSAQQFPDLHSELNLSSLELGDSALYFCASSAGPADREAYEQYFGPGTRLTVT.

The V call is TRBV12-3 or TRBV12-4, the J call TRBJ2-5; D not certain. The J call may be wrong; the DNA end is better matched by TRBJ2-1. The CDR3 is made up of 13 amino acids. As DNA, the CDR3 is TGTGCCAGCAGTACTTTAAGGGTGGGCGAGCAGTTCTTC. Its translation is CASSTLRVGEQFF.

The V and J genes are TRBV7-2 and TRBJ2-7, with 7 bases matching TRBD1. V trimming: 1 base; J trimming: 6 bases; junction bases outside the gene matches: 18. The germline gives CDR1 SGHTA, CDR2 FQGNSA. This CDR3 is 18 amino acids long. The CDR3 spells CASSLESGGRVWIGEQYF. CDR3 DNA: TGTGCCAGCAGCTTAGAGTCAGGGGGTCGAGTCTGGATCGGCGAGCAGTACTTC.

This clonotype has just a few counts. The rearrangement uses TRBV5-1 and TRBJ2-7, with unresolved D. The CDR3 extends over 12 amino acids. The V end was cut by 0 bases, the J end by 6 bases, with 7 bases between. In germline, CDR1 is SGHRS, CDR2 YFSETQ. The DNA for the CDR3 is TGCGCCAGCAGCTTGGTTGGTGCCGAGCAGTACTTC. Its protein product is CASSLVGAEQYF.

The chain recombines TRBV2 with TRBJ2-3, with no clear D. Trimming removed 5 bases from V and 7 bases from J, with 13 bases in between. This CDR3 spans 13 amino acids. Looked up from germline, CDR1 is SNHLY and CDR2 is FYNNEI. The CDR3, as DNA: TGTGCCAGCAGTTTATCCCCTCGGCATACGCAGTATTTT. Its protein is CASSLSPRHTQYF.

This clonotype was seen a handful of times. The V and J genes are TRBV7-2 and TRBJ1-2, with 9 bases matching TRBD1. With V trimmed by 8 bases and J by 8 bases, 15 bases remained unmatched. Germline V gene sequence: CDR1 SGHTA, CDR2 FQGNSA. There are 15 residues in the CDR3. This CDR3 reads CASGEGDREGRGYTF. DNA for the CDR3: TGTGCCAGCGGCGAAGGGGACAGGGAGGGTCGCGGCTACACCTTC.

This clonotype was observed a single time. For the CDR3, the DNA is TGTGCCAGTAGTACCGGGGGGGGCGGGAGCAATCAGCCCCAGCATTTT. Translated, it gives CASSTGGGGSNQPQHF. This chain joins TRBV7-8 and TRBJ1-5; a possible D gene is TRBD1 (6 bases). The CDR3 covers 16 residues. V lost 9 bases and J lost 1, with 19 bases in between. Germline values: CDR1 SGHVS, CDR2 FQNEAQ.

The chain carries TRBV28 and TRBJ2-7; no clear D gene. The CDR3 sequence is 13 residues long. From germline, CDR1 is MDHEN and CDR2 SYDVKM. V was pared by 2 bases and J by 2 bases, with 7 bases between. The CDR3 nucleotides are TGTGCCAGCAGTTTACCTAATACCTACGAGCAGTACTTC. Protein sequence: CASSLPNTYEQYF.

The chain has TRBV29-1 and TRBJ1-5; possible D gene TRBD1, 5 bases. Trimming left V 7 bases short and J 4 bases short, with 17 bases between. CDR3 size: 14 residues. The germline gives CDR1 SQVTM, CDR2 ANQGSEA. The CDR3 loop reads CSGATSGGNQPQHF. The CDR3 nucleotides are TGCAGCGGGGCAACATCCGGGGGGAATCAGCCCCAGCATTTT.

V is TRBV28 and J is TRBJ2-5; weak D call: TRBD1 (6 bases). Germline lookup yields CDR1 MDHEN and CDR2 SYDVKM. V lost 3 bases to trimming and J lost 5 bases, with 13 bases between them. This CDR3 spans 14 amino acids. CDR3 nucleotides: TGTGCCAGCAGTTTGGACTCAAGGGGGGAGACCCAGTACTTC. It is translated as CASSLDSRGETQYF. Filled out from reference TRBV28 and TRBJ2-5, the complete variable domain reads DVKVTQSSRYLVKRTGEKVFLECVQDMDHENMFWYRQDPGLGLRLIYFSYDVKMKEKGDIPEGYSVSREKKERFSLILESASTNQTSMYLCASSLDSRGETQYFGPGTRLLVL.